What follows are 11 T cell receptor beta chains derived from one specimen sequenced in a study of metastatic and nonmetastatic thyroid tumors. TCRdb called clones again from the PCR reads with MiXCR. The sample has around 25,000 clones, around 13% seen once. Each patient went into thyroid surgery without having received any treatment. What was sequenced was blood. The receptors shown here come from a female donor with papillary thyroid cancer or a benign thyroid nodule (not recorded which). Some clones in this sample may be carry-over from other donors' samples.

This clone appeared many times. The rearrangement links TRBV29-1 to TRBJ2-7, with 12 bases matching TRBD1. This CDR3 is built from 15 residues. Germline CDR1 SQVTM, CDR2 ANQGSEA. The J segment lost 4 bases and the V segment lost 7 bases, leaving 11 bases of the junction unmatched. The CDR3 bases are TGCAGCGCCCGTCCGGGACAGGGGGCTCCATACGAGCAGTACTTC. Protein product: CSARPGQGAPYEQYF.

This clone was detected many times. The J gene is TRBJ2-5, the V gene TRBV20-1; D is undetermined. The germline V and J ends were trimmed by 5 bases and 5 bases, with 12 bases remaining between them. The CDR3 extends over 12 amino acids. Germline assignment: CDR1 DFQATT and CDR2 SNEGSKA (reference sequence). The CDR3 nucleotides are TGCAGTGCTCTCCCTGGCAGTGAGACCCAGTACTTC. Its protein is CSALPGSETQYF.

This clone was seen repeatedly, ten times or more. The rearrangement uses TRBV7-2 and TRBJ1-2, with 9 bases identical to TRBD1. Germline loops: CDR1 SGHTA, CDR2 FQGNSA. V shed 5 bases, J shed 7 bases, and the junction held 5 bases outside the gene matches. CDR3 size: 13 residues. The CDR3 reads CASSPTGGSGYTF. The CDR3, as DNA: TGTGCCAGCAGCCCCACAGGGGGCTCTGGCTACACCTTC.

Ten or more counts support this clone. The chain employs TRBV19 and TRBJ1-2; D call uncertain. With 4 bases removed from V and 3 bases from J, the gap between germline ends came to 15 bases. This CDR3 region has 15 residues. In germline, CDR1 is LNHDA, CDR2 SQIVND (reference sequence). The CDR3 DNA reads TGTGCCAGTAGTACCCGGCCCAAAAGGGACTATGGCTACACCTTC. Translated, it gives CASSTRPKRDYGYTF. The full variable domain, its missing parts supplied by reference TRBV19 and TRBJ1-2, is DGGITQSPKYLFRKEGQNVTLSCEQNLNHDAMYWYRQDPGQGLRLIYYSQIVNDFQKGDIAEGYSVSREKKESFPLTVTSAQKNPTAFYLCASSTRPKRDYGYTFGSGTRLTVV.

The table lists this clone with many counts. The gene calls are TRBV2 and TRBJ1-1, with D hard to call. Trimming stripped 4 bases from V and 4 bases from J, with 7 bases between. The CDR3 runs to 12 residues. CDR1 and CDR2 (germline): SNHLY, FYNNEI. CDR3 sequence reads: CASSGGGTEAFF. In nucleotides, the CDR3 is TGTGCCAGCAGTGGGGGTGGCACTGAAGCTTTCTTT.

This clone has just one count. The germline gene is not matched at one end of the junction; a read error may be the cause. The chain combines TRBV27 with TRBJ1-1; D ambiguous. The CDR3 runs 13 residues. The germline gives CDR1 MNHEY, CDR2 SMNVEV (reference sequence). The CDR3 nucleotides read TGTGCCAGCAGTTTATCAGGGCGGGGTGAAGCTTTATTT. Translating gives CASSLSGRGEALF.

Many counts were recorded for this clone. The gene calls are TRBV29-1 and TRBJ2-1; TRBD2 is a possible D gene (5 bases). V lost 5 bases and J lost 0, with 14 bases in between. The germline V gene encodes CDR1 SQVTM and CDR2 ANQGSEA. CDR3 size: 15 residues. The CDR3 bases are TGCAGCGTTTCTCCGGGAACCAGCTCCTACAATGAGCAGTTCTTC. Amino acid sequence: CSVSPGTSSYNEQFF.

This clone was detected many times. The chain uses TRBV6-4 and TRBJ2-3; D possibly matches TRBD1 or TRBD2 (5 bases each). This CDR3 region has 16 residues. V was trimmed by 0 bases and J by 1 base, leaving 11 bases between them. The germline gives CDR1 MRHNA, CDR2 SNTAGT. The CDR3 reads CASSDSGVSGTDTQYF. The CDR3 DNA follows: TGTGCCAGCAGTGACTCGGGGGTATCGGGCACAGATACGCAGTATTTT.

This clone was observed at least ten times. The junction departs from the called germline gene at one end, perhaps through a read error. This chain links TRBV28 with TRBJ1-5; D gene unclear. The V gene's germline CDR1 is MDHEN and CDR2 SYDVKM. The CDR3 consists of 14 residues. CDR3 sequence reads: CAGSLSRPNQPQHF. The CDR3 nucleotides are TGTGCCGGCAGTTTGAGCAGGCCCAATCAGCCCCAGCATTTT.

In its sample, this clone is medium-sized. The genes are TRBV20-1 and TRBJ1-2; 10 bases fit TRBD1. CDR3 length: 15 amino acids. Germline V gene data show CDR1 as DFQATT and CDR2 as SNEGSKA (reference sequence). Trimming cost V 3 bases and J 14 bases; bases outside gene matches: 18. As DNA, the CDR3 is TGCAGTGCTAGGATGCGTCGGGACAGGGGTCAGAAGAAGACCTTC. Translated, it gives CSARMRRDRGQKKTF.

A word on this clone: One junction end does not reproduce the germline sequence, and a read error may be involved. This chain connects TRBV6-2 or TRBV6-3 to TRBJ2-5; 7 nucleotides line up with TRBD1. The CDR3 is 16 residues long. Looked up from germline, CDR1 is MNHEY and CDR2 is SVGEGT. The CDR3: CAGRSGTAHLQETQYF. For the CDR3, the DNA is TGTGCCGGCAGATCCGGGACAGCGCACTTACAAGAGACCCAGTACTTC.